This T cell receptor beta chain was found in a study of blood T cell repertoires in COVID-19. As handled by the study authors: Using reference gene primer amplification, nucleated cell counts were estimated. Assay: immunoSEQ multiplex PCR; the TCRdb copy retains only in-frame clones and omits some. From that table come the V and J calls and clone size; the DNA was used to work out D and trimming. The data contain more than 150,000 clones, over 75% of them seen just once; the ten biggest clones take up roughly 13%. Germline CDR1 SGHDN, CDR2 FVKESK. The CDR3 runs to 15 residues. The V segment lost 4 bases and the J segment 4 bases; nucleotides outside the gene matches: 3.

The TCR comes from a man aged 45 to 65 who had recovered from COVID-19. The chain employs TRBV14 and TRBJ2-1, with 11 bases aligning to TRBD2. Sample: peripheral blood. The CDR3 nucleotides read TGTGCCAGCAGCCGACTAGCGGGAACGTACAATGAGCAGTTCTTC. This sequence encodes CASSRLAGTYNEQFF.